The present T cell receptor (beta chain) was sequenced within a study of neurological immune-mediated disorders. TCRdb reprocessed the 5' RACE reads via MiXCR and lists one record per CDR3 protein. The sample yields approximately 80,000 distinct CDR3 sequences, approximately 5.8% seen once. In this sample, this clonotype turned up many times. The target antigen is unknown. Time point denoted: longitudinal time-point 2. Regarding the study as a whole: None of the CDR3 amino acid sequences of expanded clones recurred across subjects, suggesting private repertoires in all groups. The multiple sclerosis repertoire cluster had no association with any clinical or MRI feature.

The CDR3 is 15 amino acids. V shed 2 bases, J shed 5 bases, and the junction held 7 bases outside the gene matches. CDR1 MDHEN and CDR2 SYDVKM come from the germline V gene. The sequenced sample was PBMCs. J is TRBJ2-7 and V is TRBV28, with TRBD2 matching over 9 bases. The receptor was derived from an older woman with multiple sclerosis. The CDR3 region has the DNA TGTGCCAGCAGTTTAAGGTCTAGCGGGGAGGACGAGCAGTACTTC. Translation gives CASSLRSSGEDEQYF.